This entry lists 2 T cell receptor beta chains sequenced from one sample in a study of vaccination effects on CD4 cells after COVID-19. Libraries were prepared by immunoSEQ multiplex PCR; TCRdb keeps only in-frame clonotypes and omits some of them. The sample carries 20,000 to 30,000 clones, 60% to 80% recorded once. Their target antigens are unknown. Viral peptide pool expansion of antigen-specific CD4+ T cells preceded sequencing in the ViraFEST assay. Upon completion of more than eight days in culture, CD4+ T cells were isolated. The person had PCR-confirmed SARS-CoV-2 infection between March and December 2020. The material was CD4+ T cells from PBMCs cultured with SARS-CoV-2 spike peptides, obtained before COVID-19 vaccination. All receptors come from a human donor who had a prior SARS-CoV-2 infection.

CDR3 sequence reads: CASSPLGLAGGGTGELFF. CDR3 nucleotides: TGTGCCAGCTCACCCCTTGGACTAGCGGGAGGAGGTACCGGGGAGCTGTTTTTT. V gene TRBV18 combines with J gene TRBJ2-2, with 14 bases matching TRBD2. Germline lookup yields CDR1 KGHSH and CDR2 LQKENI. Unmatched junction bases numbered 8, after V lost 3 bases and J lost 5 bases. This CDR3 comprises 18 residues.

This clone came up once. The chain joins TRBV27 to TRBJ1-1, with D hard to call. Germline values: CDR1 MNHEY, CDR2 SMNVEV (reference sequence). Trimming took 10 bases from V and 5 from J, leaving 20 bases between them. The CDR3 contains 14 residues. This CDR3 is CATGFVGVRTEAFF. The CDR3 nucleotides read TGTGCCACAGGATTCGTTGGGGTTCGTACTGAAGCTTTCTTT.